This T cell receptor (beta chain) was found in a study of T-cell memory formation after mild COVID-19. CDR1 is LNHNV, CDR2 YYDKDF, per germline (reference sequence). The CDR3 contains 13 residues. Points from the study as a whole: Memory from before infection featured some responding clones, which suggests cross-reactive memory joined. The study found contracting CD4+ clones mainly in CM and EM and contracting CD8+ clones in EMRA.

To note about this clonotype: Its target is not known. One end of the junction fails to match germline, which may point to a read error.

TCRdb analysed the 5' RACE reads with MiXCR anew, one entry per CDR3 protein. The sample records approximately 580,000 distinct CDR3 sequences, roughly 21% being singletons. The genes are TRBV15 and TRBJ2-5; possibly TRBD2 for D (5 bases). The sample comprised PBMCs or a T cell subset sorted from them (not recorded which). This receptor was identified in an adult woman who had mild COVID-19 (a few samples of this study predate the infection). Cell type and time point are not known. CDR3 in DNA: TGTGCCACCAGCAGAGATCACCGGAGACTACCCACCTTC. Its protein product is CATSRDHRRLPTF.